Listed below are T cell receptor beta chains from one sample, sequenced in a study of blood T cell repertoires in COVID-19. Assay used: immunoSEQ multiplex PCR; TCRdb lists only in-frame clones, some missing. The sample contains around 160,000 clones, 70% to 90% of which appear only once. Sequencing used PBMCs or T cells enriched from blood (not recorded which). The source of these receptors is a man in his forties who had recovered from COVID-19. The CDR3 runs from the conserved cysteine through the conserved F or W. The D gene is left open where the match is weak. Size values are once, few and many counts, or a class for expanded clones, and some rows have none.

>TRBJ2-3|16|few|TRBV10-1|-
TGCGCCAGCAGTGAGTCTTCGGGTTTAAACACAGATACGCAGTATTTT
CASSESSGLNTDTQYF
>TRBJ2-2|16|-|TRBV3-1/TRBV3-2|-
TGTGCCAGCAGCCCCGGGGCTAGCGCTTACACCGGGGAGCTGTTTTTT
CASSPGASAYTGELFF
>TRBJ1-4|15|-|TRBV10-2|-
TGCGCCAGCAGTGAGTCAGGAGGGGTCGGTGAAAAACTGTTTTTT
CASSESGGVGEKLFF
>TRBJ2-5|13|-|TRBV5-1|-
TGCGCCAGCAGCTTGCAGGGGCAAGAGACCCAGTACTTC
CASSLQGQETQYF
>TRBJ2-2|11|once|TRBV7-9|-
TGTGCCAGCAGCCTCACCGGGGAGCTGTTTTTT
CASSLTGELFF
>TRBJ2-1|13|once|TRBV5-4|TRBD1
TGTGCCAGCAGCCAGGCGACAGGGTATGAGCAGTTCTTC
CASSQATGYEQFF
>TRBJ1-3|15|-|TRBV9|TRBD1
TGTGCCAGCAGCCTGGGGACAGGCTCTGGAAACACCATATATTTT
CASSLGTGSGNTIYF
>TRBJ2-5|18|-|TRBV5-1|-
TGCGCCAGCAGCTTGGGGGTAATATCGACTGGCGCTACGGAGACCCAGTACTTC
CASSLGVISTGATETQYF
>TRBJ2-2|15|-|TRBV7-6|TRBD1
TGTGCCAGCAGCGCCGGACAGGGGGCGAACGGGGAGCTGTTTTTT
CASSAGQGANGELFF
>TRBJ1-1|16|-|TRBV11-2|TRBD1
TGTGCCAGCAGCTTAGATTGGGGACAGCCGAACACTGAAGCTTTCTTT
CASSLDWGQPNTEAFF
>TRBJ1-2|12|medium-sized|TRBV30|-
TGTGCCTGGAGCCAGGTAAACTATGGCTACACCTTC
CAWSQVNYGYTF
>TRBJ1-5|15|-|TRBV30|-
TGTGCCTGGTCTGGCGGGACGGGTTACAATCAGCCCCAGCATTTT
CAWSGGTGYNQPQHF
>TRBJ1-5|15|few|TRBV18|-
TGTGCCAGCTCACCAGGGGGGAGGAGGAATCAGCCCCAGCATTTT
CASSPGGRRNQPQHF
>TRBJ1-2|15|-|TRBV6-5|TRBD1
TGTGCCAGCAGTCCAGGACAGGGGGATTTCTATGGCTACACCTTC
CASSPGQGDFYGYTF
>TRBJ2-1|18|-|TRBV4-2|-
TGTGCCAGCAGCCAAGAGAGGAAGCGGGTCTACCATCGGGATGAGCAGTTCTTC
CASSQERKRVYHRDEQFF
>TRBJ1-4|14|-|TRBV5-4|-
TGTGCCAGCAGCTTGTTTCAGTCTAATGAAAAACTGTTTTTT
CASSLFQSNEKLFF
>TRBJ1-4|15|-|TRBV18|-
TGTGCCAGCTCACCGGGACAACAAACTAATGAAAAACTGTTTTTT
CASSPGQQTNEKLFF
>TRBJ1-3|15|-|TRBV24-1|-
TGTGCCACCAGTGAGGACATGGGGCCTGGAAACACCATATATTTT
CATSEDMGPGNTIYF
>TRBJ1-4|15|-|TRBV5-1|-
TGCGCCAGCAGCTTGGCGGGTCTGTATAATGAAAAACTGTTTTTT
CASSLAGLYNEKLFF
>TRBJ2-5|16|-|TRBV7-3|-
TGTGCCAGCAGCCCGGGAGCTGGGTCCCTTGGTGAGACCCAGTACTTC
CASSPGAGSLGETQYF
>TRBJ2-3|16|-|TRBV5-1|TRBD2
TGCGCCAGCAGCTCGTTCTCGGGGGGAAGGGGAGATACGCAGTATTTT
CASSSFSGGRGDTQYF
>TRBJ1-3|20|-|TRBV21-1|-
-
CASSKILSIDRVGSGNTIYF
>TRBJ2-1|14|-|TRBV5-8|-
TGTGCCAGCGGACTAATCGGGGGTTACAATGAGCAGTTCTTC
CASGLIGGYNEQFF
>TRBJ1-1|15|-|TRBV30|TRBD1
TGTGCCTGGAGTGTACACCGGACAGGGGGCACTGAAGCTTTCTTT
CAWSVHRTGGTEAFF
>TRBJ2-7|14|-|TRBV11-2|TRBD1
TGTGCCAGCAGCTTAGAACAGGGGACGTACGAGCAGTACTTC
CASSLEQGTYEQYF
>TRBJ1-2|17|-|TRBV18|-
TGTGCCAGCTCACCCCGGGGAGCAACTCCCGGGGACTATGGCTACACCTTC
CASSPRGATPGDYGYTF
>TRBJ1-2|14|once|TRBV25-1|-
TGTGCCAGCAGTGGGTACAGGGAAGTCTATGGCTACACCTTC
CASSGYREVYGYTF
>TRBJ2-2|17|-|TRBV5-4|TRBD2
TGTGCCAGCAGCTTGGGACTAGCGGGGGGGCTATCCGGGGAGCTGTTTTTT
CASSLGLAGGLSGELFF
>TRBJ1-1|14|-|TRBV6-2/TRBV6-3|-
TGTGCCAGCAGTTACGACAGTTTGAACACTGAAGCTTTCTTT
CASSYDSLNTEAFF
>TRBJ2-3|15|-|TRBV5-8|-
TGTGCCAGCAGCTTGTATGGGCGACACACAGATACGCAGTATTTT
CASSLYGRHTDTQYF
>TRBJ1-2|16|-|TRBV7-9|TRBD1
TGTGCCAGCAGCTTAGATTGGACAGGGGGCGCGGGTGGCTACACCTTC
CASSLDWTGGAGGYTF
>TRBJ2-5|15|-|TRBV7-6|-
TGTGCCAGCAGCTTAAGCTATAGGGGCCAAGAGACCCAGTACTTC
CASSLSYRGQETQYF
>TRBJ2-5|17|-|TRBV28|TRBD1
TGTGCCAGCAGCCCCCATCCCGGGACAGGGCACCAAGAGACCCAGTACTTC
CASSPHPGTGHQETQYF
>TRBJ2-7|16|-|TRBV4-2|TRBD2
TGTGCCAGCAGCCAAGATCCGGGGGGAACCTTCTACGAGCAGTACTTC
CASSQDPGGTFYEQYF
>TRBJ1-4|17|-|TRBV5-3|TRBD1
TGTGCCAGAAGCCTCCGGGACAGGGGGCAAAGTAATGAAAAACTGTTTTTT
CARSLRDRGQSNEKLFF
>TRBJ1-5|15|-|TRBV2|TRBD1
TGTGCCAGCAGTGAAGGGGCCAGGGGGACTCAGCCCCAGCATTTT
CASSEGARGTQPQHF
>TRBJ2-1|16|-|TRBV4-1|-
TGCGCCAGCAGCCAAGACGGGCCGGGGAGCTACAATGAGCAGTTCTTC
CASSQDGPGSYNEQFF
>TRBJ2-1|13|-|TRBV6-5|-
TGTGCCAGCAGTCGAGATAAGCACAATGAGCAGTTCTTC
CASSRDKHNEQFF
>TRBJ2-1|13|-|TRBV15|-
TGTGCCACCAGCAGAGATGGAGGGGATGAGCAGTTCTTC
CATSRDGGDEQFF
>TRBJ1-2|14|-|TRBV7-9|-
TGTGCCAGCACCGCGGGACTTTTTGAAGGGGGCTACACCTTC
CASTAGLFEGGYTF
>TRBJ1-1|17|-|TRBV24-1|-
TGTGCCACCTCTCCCTCACCCGGGGAAAGTTTGAACACTGAAGCTTTCTTT
CATSPSPGESLNTEAFF
>TRBJ2-2|15|-|TRBV24-1|TRBD1
TGTGCCACCAGTGGGACAGGGGGGTACACCGGGGAGCTGTTTTTT
CATSGTGGYTGELFF
>TRBJ2-1|15|-|TRBV5-1|-
TGCGCCAGCAGCTCGGCAGGGGGGTACCGAATTGGGCAGTTCTTC
CASSSAGGYRIGQFF
>TRBJ2-2|15|-|TRBV11-2|TRBD1
TGTGCCAGCAGCACCAGACAGGGGGGAACCGGGGAGCTGTTTTTT
CASSTRQGGTGELFF
>TRBJ2-5|16|-|TRBV18|TRBD1
TGTGCCAGCTCCCGCCGAGGACAGGGTGGCCAAGAGACCCAGTACTTC
CASSRRGQGGQETQYF
>TRBJ2-7|15|-|TRBV4-1|-
TGCGCCAGCAGCCAAGCTGTCAGGTCAACCTACGAGCAGTACTTC
CASSQAVRSTYEQYF
>TRBJ1-6|14|-|TRBV7-9|-
TGTGCCAGCACCCGGACGGGAGATAATTCACCCCTCCACTTT
CASTRTGDNSPLHF
>TRBJ1-6|15|-|TRBV19|TRBD1
TGTGCCAGTAGTACGCCGGGACAGGGGAGTTCACCCCTCCACTTT
CASSTPGQGSSPLHF
>TRBJ1-4|16|-|TRBV9|-
TGTGCCAGCAGCGTAGCTCCGACAGGAACTAATGAAAAACTGTTTTTT
CASSVAPTGTNEKLFF
>TRBJ2-2|16|-|TRBV3-1/TRBV3-2|-
TGTGCCAGCAGCCAAGCAGGAGGGGGCCGGGCCGGGGAGCTGTTTTTT
CASSQAGGGRAGELFF
>TRBJ2-5|15|-|TRBV19|TRBD2
TGTGCCAGTAGTACGGCCGGGACTAGCGGAGGGACCCAGTACTTC
CASSTAGTSGGTQYF
>TRBJ1-2|16|-|TRBV21-1|-
TGTGCCAGCAGCAAAGCGGGACAGGGGGCCCCCTATGGCTACACCTTC
CASSKAGQGAPYGYTF
>TRBJ1-1|13|-|TRBV3-1/TRBV3-2|-
TGTGCCAGCAGCCAAGATGAGCGCGCTGAAGCTTTCTTT
CASSQDERAEAFF